These 28 T cell receptor beta chains came from one sample sequenced in a study of CD8+ T cells in alopecia areata. The sequencing template was cDNA reverse transcribed from extracted RNA. The data were produced by immunoSEQ multiplex PCR, yet TCRdb's version contains in-frame clones alone and is incomplete. The sample lists some 150,000 clones; 86% were seen once. The treatment was: oral pan-JAK inhibitor, 5-10 mg twice daily. Sequencing was performed on CD8+ T cells sorted from blood, taken at week 4, from a patient treated with tofacitinib. These receptors originate from a human donor with alopecia areata.

This clone turned up a few times. The CDR3 sequence: CSASPGGLNEQYF. The CDR3 bases are TGCAGCGCTAGTCCAGGGGGCCTCAACGAGCAGTACTTC. V usage is TRBV29-1 and J usage is TRBJ2-7; 8 bases are shared with TRBD1. Germline V gene lookup returns CDR1 SQVTM and CDR2 ANQGSEA. This CDR3 contains 13 residues. V lost 7 bases and J lost 5; bases outside the gene matches: 10.

The chain is built from TRBV9 and TRBJ2-1, with D hard to call. This CDR3 is built from 14 residues. Germline lookup yields CDR1 SGDLS and CDR2 YYNGEE. Trimming left V 4 bases short and J 0 bases short, with 8 bases between. CDR3 amino acids: CASSNLDSYNEQFF. The DNA of the CDR3 is TGTGCCAGCAGCAATCTAGACTCCTACAATGAGCAGTTCTTC.

This chain connects TRBV13 to TRBJ2-2, with D tentatively TRBD1 (6 bases). The germline V gene encodes CDR1 PRHDT and CDR2 FYEKMQ (reference sequence). V was trimmed by 0 bases and J by 0 bases, leaving 11 bases between them. The CDR3 runs to 17 residues. CDR3 loop: CASSLGHRAPNTGELFF. CDR3 bases: TGTGCCAGCAGCTTAGGACACAGGGCTCCGAACACCGGGGAGCTGTTTTTT.

The gene calls are TRBV16 and TRBJ1-2, with D maybe TRBD1 (6 bases). V was trimmed by 0 bases and J by 0 bases, leaving 14 bases between them. CDR1 and CDR2 (germline): KGHSY, FQNENV. This CDR3 comprises 17 residues. The CDR3 nucleotides read TGTGCCAGCAGCCAATCGACCACAGGGAGGGCTAACTATGGCTACACCTTC. Protein sequence: CASSQSTTGRANYGYTF.

J is TRBJ2-1 and V is TRBV27; TRBD2 might be the D (5 bases). Germline V CDR1 and CDR2: MNHEY, SMNVEV (reference sequence). V lost 5 bases and J lost 5, with 13 bases in between. This CDR3 has 14 amino acids. In nucleotides, the CDR3 is TGTGCCAGCAGTATAGCGATTACAAACAATGAGCAGTTCTTC. Amino acids: CASSIAITNNEQFF.

The chain combines TRBV30 with TRBJ1-5; possibly TRBD1 for D (6 bases). With 5 bases removed from V and 7 bases from J, the gap between germline ends came to 12 bases. The CDR3 runs 12 residues. The germline V gene encodes CDR1 GTSNPN and CDR2 SVGIG (reference sequence). CDR3 in amino acids: CAWDPGAQPQHF. The CDR3 coding sequence is TGTGCCTGGGACCCGGGGGCCCAGCCCCAGCATTTT.

This clone was seen once. This chain joins TRBV30 and TRBJ1-2; D might be TRBD1 (5 bases). Germline V gives CDR1 GTSNPN, CDR2 SVGIG (reference sequence). With 3 bases removed from V and 3 bases from J, the gap between germline ends came to 11 bases. This CDR3 is built from 13 residues. The CDR3 sequence: CAWRTEKDYGYTF. The DNA of the CDR3 is TGTGCCTGGAGGACAGAGAAGGACTATGGCTACACCTTC.

This clone has a handful of counts. The J gene is TRBJ2-1, the V gene TRBV7-9, with D unclear. Trimming cost V 5 bases and J 4 bases, with 12 bases left between them. Germline values: CDR1 SEHNR, CDR2 FQNEAQ (reference sequence). This CDR3 comprises 14 residues. CDR3 sequence: CASSHPVLYNEQFF. CDR3 in DNA: TGTGCCAGCAGCCACCCGGTCCTGTACAATGAGCAGTTCTTC.

This chain uses TRBV7-6 with TRBJ2-3; D is unresolved. V was trimmed by 4 bases and J by 6 bases, leaving 11 bases between them. The CDR3 loop spans 13 amino acids. Germline V gives CDR1 SGHVS, CDR2 FNYEAQ. Written as DNA, the CDR3 is TGTGCCAGCAGCTCCCGTAAAATCGATACGCAGTATTTT. Its translation: CASSSRKIDTQYF.

This clone was seen at least ten times. The rearrangement uses TRBV6-1 and TRBJ2-6; D call uncertain. CDR3 length: 14 residues. The germline V and J ends were trimmed by 2 bases and 2 bases, with 4 bases remaining between them. Germline lookup yields CDR1 MNHNS and CDR2 SASEGT. The CDR3 DNA reads TGTGCCAGCAGTGAACTAGCTGGGGCCAACGTCCTGACTTTC. It yields the protein CASSELAGANVLTF.

The genes are TRBV15 and TRBJ2-3; D is unclear. The CDR3 extends over 15 amino acids. Germline V gene lookup returns CDR1 LNHNV and CDR2 YYDKDF (reference sequence). Trimming pared 8 bases from V and 6 bases from J, leaving 21 bases between. The CDR3 nucleotides are TGTGCCACCGGAACAGAAGGTCGTACGTGGGATACGCAGTATTTT. Protein: CATGTEGRTWDTQYF.

The V call is TRBV6-5, the J call TRBJ1-5; 7 bases line up with TRBD1. Germline CDR1 MNHEY, CDR2 SVGAGI. The V gene end was trimmed by 4 bases and the J gene end by 0 bases; junction bases not matched to a gene: 3. This CDR3 comprises 15 residues. CDR3 nucleotide sequence: TGTGCCAGCAGTTGGACAGGAGATAGCAATCAGCCCCAGCATTTT. Amino acids: CASSWTGDSNQPQHF.

V and J are TRBV15 and TRBJ1-2; the match to TRBD1 covers 8 bases. This CDR3 is 14 amino acids long. In germline, CDR1 is LNHNV, CDR2 YYDKDF (reference sequence). V shed 6 bases and J 10 bases; nucleotides not matched to a gene: 13. The CDR3 reads CATRADRADLNYTF. DNA of the CDR3: TGTGCCACCAGAGCGGACAGGGCCGATTTGAACTACACCTTC. Full variable domain (missing parts from reference TRBV15 and TRBJ1-2): DAMVIQNPRYQVTQFGKPVTLSCSQTLNHNVMYWYQQKSSQAPKLLFHYYDKDFNNEADTPDNFQSRRPNTSFCFLDIRSPGLGDTAMYLCATRADRADLNYTFGSGTRLTVV.

This chain links TRBV27 with TRBJ2-1; TRBD2 agrees at 8 bases. J lost 3 bases, V lost 5 bases, and 12 bases had no gene match. Per the germline V gene, CDR1 is MNHEY and CDR2 is SMNVEV (reference sequence). The CDR3 runs to 17 residues. CDR3 DNA: TGTGCCAGCAGTCGTATCACAGCGGGAGTTCTCTACAATGAGCAGTTCTTC. It yields the protein CASSRITAGVLYNEQFF.

This sequence joins TRBV11-2 and TRBJ2-7; TRBD1 matches 7 bases. Germline loops: CDR1 SGHAT, CDR2 FQNNGV. The CDR3 length is 15 residues. The ends lost 5 bases at V and 0 bases at J; junction bases unmatched: 7. The CDR3 loop is CASSPGTAFSYEQYF. As DNA, the CDR3 is TGTGCCAGCAGCCCCGGGACAGCTTTCTCCTACGAGCAGTACTTC.

This clone occurred once. The chain links TRBV27 to TRBJ2-2, with unresolved D. Trimming removed 7 bases at V and 3 bases at J, with 15 bases between. The CDR3 is 15 amino acids. The germline V gene encodes CDR1 MNHEY and CDR2 SMNVEV (reference sequence). CDR3 bases: TGTGCCAGCACCCTCGACTGGGGTTACACCGGGGAGCTGTTTTTT. Translation gives CASTLDWGYTGELFF.

The chain links TRBV7-2 to TRBJ2-7; no clear D. CDR1 SGHTA and CDR2 FQGNSA come from the germline V gene. V was clipped by 1 base and J by 0 bases, with 13 bases between them. The CDR3 runs 16 residues. In nucleotides, the CDR3 is TGTGCCAGCAGCTTAGGTCTTTACTCGAGCTCCTACGAGCAGTACTTC. It encodes CASSLGLYSSSYEQYF.

The chain links TRBV25-1 to TRBJ2-7; the D is unclear. The germline V gene encodes CDR1 MGHDK and CDR2 SYGVNS. The CDR3 runs to 11 residues. V was cut by 8 bases and J by 4 bases, with 9 bases left in between. The CDR3 sequence: CASGSGYEQYF. The CDR3 region has the DNA TGTGCCAGCGGATCAGGTTACGAGCAGTACTTC.

This chain uses TRBV7-2 with TRBJ2-3, with 7 bases identical to TRBD1. The CDR3 has 15 residues. The V segment lost 2 bases and the J segment 2 bases; nucleotides outside the gene matches: 4. CDR1 is SGHTA and CDR2 is FQGNSA in the germline V gene. DNA for the CDR3: TGTGCCAGCAGCTTAAACAGGGGTCACACAGATACGCAGTATTTT. This sequence encodes CASSLNRGHTDTQYF.

This chain joins TRBV29-1 and TRBJ2-5, with D tentatively TRBD2 (7 bases). Per the germline V gene, CDR1 is SQVTM and CDR2 is ANQGSEA. The CDR3 covers 13 residues. Trimming left V 6 bases short and J 5 bases short, with 16 bases between. The CDR3: CSVQGGGVETQYF. Here the CDR3 DNA reads TGCAGCGTCCAAGGGGGGGGCGTCGAGACCCAGTACTTC.

The genes are TRBV6-1 and TRBJ2-1; no definite D call. Germline lookup yields CDR1 MNHNS and CDR2 SASEGT. The CDR3 runs 14 residues. Trimming removed 11 bases at V and 0 bases at J, with 14 bases between. This chain's CDR3 is CAGKSRSSYNEQFF. The CDR3 DNA reads TGTGCCGGCAAGAGCAGAAGCTCCTACAATGAGCAGTTCTTC.

The chain has TRBV27 and TRBJ2-7; 8 bases align to TRBD2. Germline CDR1 is MNHEY and CDR2 is SMNVEV (reference sequence). V shed 3 bases and J 6 bases; nucleotides not matched to a gene: 7. The CDR3 spans 14 residues. The CDR3 loop is CASSFNGRAGEQYF. Written as DNA, the CDR3 is TGTGCCAGCAGTTTCAACGGGAGGGCGGGCGAGCAGTACTTC.

The rearrangement joins TRBV4-1 to TRBJ2-1; TRBD2 agrees at 12 bases. The CDR3 has 16 amino acids. The V segment lost 3 bases and the J segment 7 bases; nucleotides outside the gene matches: 7. Germline CDR1 and CDR2: MGHRA and YSYEKL. The DNA for the CDR3 is TGCGCCAGCAGCCAGTACACTAGCGGGGGGATAAATGAGCAGTTCTTC. Translated: CASSQYTSGGINEQFF.

This chain connects TRBV27 to TRBJ1-2; D ambiguous. Per germline, CDR1 MNHEY and CDR2 SMNVEV (reference sequence). The V end lost 0 bases, the J end lost 4 bases, and 18 bases lay between the germline ends. The CDR3 consists of 17 residues. DNA of the CDR3: TGTGCCAGCAGTTTATCATCCGCAGCCGGAGCTTTCTATGGCTACACCTTC. Translated, it gives CASSLSSAAGAFYGYTF.

The chain is built from TRBV2 and TRBJ2-2; D may match TRBD1 or TRBD2 (5 bases each). Germline lookup yields CDR1 SNHLY and CDR2 FYNNEI. The length of the CDR3 is 13 residues. V lost 5 bases, J lost 4 bases, and 8 bases lay in between. The CDR3 bases are TGTGCCAGCAGTAAGGGACCCACCGGGGAGCTGTTTTTT. It codes for CASSKGPTGELFF.

A remark on this clone: One end of the junction varies from germline; a read error may be responsible. The chain couples TRBV29-1 to TRBJ2-7, with D uncertain. Germline CDR1 is SQVTM and CDR2 is ANQGSEA. CDR3 size: 12 residues. CDR3 sequence (DNA): TGCAGCGTCGAAGACAACCGCGTGAAGCAGTACTTC. Protein: CSVEDNRVKQYF.

This clone occurred a few times. V is TRBV5-1 and J is TRBJ2-2; D remains unclear. Deletions cut 2 bases from V and 2 bases from J, with 1 base between. CDR1 and CDR2 from the germline V gene are SGHRS and YFSETQ. The CDR3 loop spans 12 amino acids. The CDR3 reads CASSFNTGELFF. The CDR3 DNA reads as TGCGCCAGCAGCTTCAACACCGGGGAGCTGTTTTTT.

The chain uses TRBV6-1 and TRBJ2-7; D call uncertain. V was cut by 2 bases and J by 2 bases, with 16 bases left in between. The CDR3 consists of 16 residues. Germline V gene data show CDR1 as MNHNS and CDR2 as SASEGT. CDR3 DNA: TGTGCCAGCAGTGAAATCTTAGGCTCAGGAGCCTACGAGCAGTACTTC. Amino acids: CASSEILGSGAYEQYF.